This entry features one T cell receptor beta chain sequence. Time point indicated: blood at routine non-recurrence follow-up after resection. The data belong to a study of spatial heterogeneity in lung cancer. J lost 6 bases, V lost 1 base, and 4 bases had no gene match. CDR1 is LGHDT and CDR2 is YNNKEL in the germline V gene (reference sequence). The CDR3 runs 14 residues. In TCRdb, the 5' RACE reads were re-called with MiXCR into one record per CDR3 protein. This sample carries some 3,100 distinct CDR3 sequences, around 19% of them seen once, and the ten largest clones take less than 45%. The source of this sequence is a male donor with early-stage non-small cell lung cancer. The J gene is TRBJ2-5, the V gene TRBV3-1; 8 bases match TRBD1. This material consisted of PBMCs, taken at follow-up. The CDR3 protein is CASSQAGGWKTQYF. DNA for the CDR3: TGTGCCAGCAGCCAAGCAGGGGGCTGGAAGACCCAGTACTTC.